This passage covers 29 T cell receptor beta chains from one sample sequenced in a study of Graves' ophthalmopathy and Graves' hyperthyroidism. Amplified material comprised TCR beta CDR3 regions derived from RNA transcripts. An opening RT-PCR round employed HTBI primers and preceded a second-round multiplex PCR. Via MiXCR, TCRdb re-called the multiplex PCR reads, giving one row per CDR3 protein. The sample holds 1 million to 1.3 million distinct CDR3 sequences; less than 45% are singletons and the top ten take over 8.5%. The sequenced sample consisted of peripheral blood or thyroid tissue (not recorded which). These receptors came from an adult man with Graves' hyperthyroidism.

This chain uses TRBV10-3 with TRBJ1-4; a weak D match, TRBD1 (5 bases). The CDR3 contains 17 residues. Germline V lookup: CDR1 ENHRY, CDR2 SYGVKD. Trimming left V 10 bases short and J 8 bases short, with 29 bases between. The CDR3 reads CASRRDLDAGEVEKLFF. The CDR3 DNA reads as TGTGCCAGCAGACGGGACCTCGATGCCGGGGAGGTGGAAAAACTGTTTTTT.

To note about this clonotype: A read error may explain this, as a much larger clone is one base away. V usage is TRBV19 and J usage is TRBJ2-7; D tentatively fits TRBD1 or TRBD2 (6 bases each). Germline V lookup: CDR1 LNHDA, CDR2 SQIVND (reference sequence). V was cut by 9 bases and J by 4 bases, with 22 bases left in between. The CDR3 extends over 15 amino acids. CDR3 nucleotide sequence: TGTGCCAGCATTCCCTCGGGGGTCGGACAGTACGAGCAGTACTTC. Protein product: CASIPSGVGQYEQYF. The whole variable domain, remainder taken from reference TRBV19 and TRBJ2-7, is DGGITQSPKYLFRKEGQNVTLSCEQNLNHDAMYWYRQDPGQGLRLIYYSQIVNDFQKGDIAEGYSVSREKKESFPLTVTSAQKNPTAFYLCASIPSGVGQYEQYFGPGTRLTVT.

This clonotype appeared many times. The chain employs TRBV20-1 and TRBJ1-5; D possibly corresponds to TRBD1 (5 bases). Germline V gives CDR1 DFQATT, CDR2 SNEGSKA (reference sequence). This CDR3 has 12 amino acids. Trimming left V 3 bases short and J 4 bases short, with 7 bases between. Written as DNA, the CDR3 is TGCAGTGCTAGTGGGGGAAATCAGCCCCAGCATTTT. As protein: CSASGGNQPQHF.

The chain is built from TRBV4-3 and TRBJ2-7, with D possibly matching TRBD1 (5 bases). Germline V lookup: CDR1 LGHNA, CDR2 YSLEER. Trimming cost V 4 bases and J 7 bases, with 14 bases left between them. CDR3 length equals 13 residues. The CDR3 DNA follows: TGCGCCAGCAGCCTATCCGAAGCAGGGGAGCAGTACTTC. Translated: CASSLSEAGEQYF.

This clonotype was recorded at least ten times. The rearrangement uses TRBV6-5 and TRBJ1-6; TRBD1 matches 8 bases. The CDR3 has 15 amino acids. Per the germline V gene, CDR1 is MNHEY and CDR2 is SVGAGI. The V gene end was trimmed by 5 bases and the J gene end by 6 bases; junction bases not matched to a gene: 6. The CDR3 coding sequence is TGTGCCAGCAGTACCACAGGGGGTCCTAATTCACCCCTCCACTTT. As protein: CASSTTGGPNSPLHF.

The rearrangement links TRBV5-1 to TRBJ2-6; D is perhaps TRBD1 (5 bases). The CDR3 length is 19 residues. Trimming left V 3 bases short and J 0 bases short, with 19 bases between. Looked up from germline, CDR1 is SGHRS and CDR2 is YFSETQ. Written as DNA, the CDR3 is TGCGCCAGCAGCTCCGTCTCAGGGAAATCCTCCTCTGGGGCCAACGTCCTGACTTTC. This translates into CASSSVSGKSSSGANVLTF.

The DNA of the CDR3 is TGTGCCAGCAGCAAAAGAGAGGTCCAGGTATACGAGCAGTACTTC. Amino acids: CASSKREVQVYEQYF. V is TRBV28 and J is TRBJ2-7; no firm D call. The CDR3 runs 15 residues. The V gene's germline CDR1 is MDHEN and CDR2 SYDVKM. V was clipped by 6 bases and J by 4 bases, with 19 bases between them.

As to this clonotype: Possible read error: a much larger clone is one base away. V is TRBV11-2 and J is TRBJ1-4; no clear D. The CDR3 spans 12 residues. Per the germline V gene, CDR1 is SGHAT and CDR2 is FQNNGV. The CDR3: CASRDGSVKPFF. The CDR3 DNA reads TGTGCCAGCAGAGACGGGTCCGTAAAACCGTTTTTT.

This clonotype was seen at least ten times. This chain uses TRBV10-3 with TRBJ2-2; a weak D match, TRBD2 (5 bases). Germline V CDR1 and CDR2: ENHRY, SYGVKD. The CDR3 sequence is 14 residues long. Trimming removed 10 bases at V and 5 bases at J, with 17 bases between. The CDR3 sequence is CATGVKGFTGELFF. The CDR3 nucleotides read TGTGCCACCGGGGTGAAGGGATTTACCGGGGAGCTGTTTTTT.

The chain joins TRBV12-3 or TRBV12-4 to TRBJ1-2, with D maybe TRBD1 (6 bases). CDR3 length: 14 amino acids. With 8 bases removed from V and 8 bases from J, the gap between germline ends came to 21 bases. CDR3 DNA sequence: TGTGCCAGCGGAAGGCAGGGGACCTCTTCCGGCTACACCTTC. Its translation is CASGRQGTSSGYTF.

This rearrangement joins TRBV19 to TRBJ1-1; a possible D gene is TRBD1 (6 bases). Trimming removed 5 bases from V and 6 bases from J, with 16 bases in between. Germline loops: CDR1 LNHDA, CDR2 SQIVND (reference sequence). CDR3 size: 14 residues. The CDR3 bases are TGTGCCAGTAGTGGCTCAGGGGATTCGTCTGAAGCTTTCTTT. Translated, it gives CASSGSGDSSEAFF.

The chain carries TRBV7-2 and TRBJ1-5; D remains ambiguous. CDR3 length: 19 amino acids. The ends were cut back, 1 base at V and 1 base at J, with 20 bases in the middle. Per the germline V gene, CDR1 is SGHTA and CDR2 is FQGNSA. The CDR3 loop reads CASSLVGVLSGRSNQPQHF. The CDR3 DNA is TGTGCCAGCAGCTTAGTCGGGGTCTTGTCCGGCAGGAGCAATCAGCCCCAGCATTTT.

The chain combines TRBV25-1 with TRBJ2-7; D unresolved. CDR3 length equals 13 residues. V was shortened by 8 bases and J by 5 bases, with 16 bases between the two germline ends. CDR1 is MGHDK, CDR2 SYGVNS, per germline. The CDR3 DNA is TGTGCCAGCTCACCCCGGGTGCAAAACGAGCAGTACTTC. Protein product: CASSPRVQNEQYF.

This clonotype came up a few times. V and J are TRBV12-3 or TRBV12-4 and TRBJ1-2, with a possible D match to TRBD1 (5 bases). V shed 5 bases and J shed 0 bases, with 16 bases lying between them. The CDR3 runs 16 residues. The CDR3 protein is CASSKFGTETNYGYTF. For the CDR3, the DNA is TGTGCCAGCAGTAAATTCGGGACCGAGACTAACTATGGCTACACCTTC.

This clonotype occurred many times. This chain links TRBV4-3 with TRBJ1-4; D is unresolved. In germline, CDR1 is LGHNA, CDR2 YSLEER. Trimming stripped 5 bases from V and 0 bases from J, with 13 bases between. This CDR3 has 16 amino acids. CDR3 nucleotides: TGCGCCAGCAGCTCCCAATTAAGGTCAACTAATGAAAAACTGTTTTTT. Amino acids: CASSSQLRSTNEKLFF.

J is TRBJ1-5 and V is TRBV4-1, with 9 positions matching TRBD1. The CDR3 loop spans 17 amino acids. J gave up 0 bases and V 5 bases, and 8 bases lay outside the gene matches. Germline V lookup: CDR1 MGHRA, CDR2 YSYEKL. The CDR3 bases are TGCGCCAGCAGCGACCCCGGGACAGGGTATAGCAATCAGCCCCAGCATTTT. It specifies CASSDPGTGYSNQPQHF.

This clonotype was observed many times. The chain has TRBV10-3 and TRBJ2-7; maybe TRBD2 (6 bases). The V gene lost 6 bases and the J gene lost 5 bases, with 8 bases spanning the gap. The CDR3 spans 11 residues. Germline lookup yields CDR1 ENHRY and CDR2 SYGVKD. This CDR3 reads CAISREDEQYF. In nucleotides, the CDR3 is TGTGCCATCAGCAGGGAGGACGAGCAGTACTTC.

The V gene is TRBV25-1, the J gene TRBJ2-1; possibly TRBD2 for D (7 bases). The V gene lost 10 bases and the J gene lost 6 bases, with 22 bases spanning the gap. The CDR3 sequence is 15 residues long. Germline lookup yields CDR1 MGHDK and CDR2 SYGVNS. This CDR3 is CATEGGAGLFNEQFF. The DNA for the CDR3 is TGTGCCACTGAGGGGGGAGCGGGGTTGTTCAATGAGCAGTTCTTC.

The V gene is TRBV29-1, the J gene TRBJ2-7; 7 bases map to TRBD2. V gave up 4 bases and J gave up 0 bases; unmatched junction bases: 3. The CDR3 has 13 residues. CDR1 is SQVTM and CDR2 is ANQGSEA in the germline V gene. DNA of the CDR3: TGCAGCGTTGCCGCTAGCGGCTCCTACGAGCAGTACTTC. Translating it yields CSVAASGSYEQYF.

As concerns this clonotype: A read error is possible here, since a much larger clone lies one base away. The V gene is TRBV19, the J gene TRBJ2-2, with TRBD2 as a possible D gene (7 bases). There are 14 residues in the CDR3. In germline, CDR1 is LNHDA, CDR2 SQIVND (reference sequence). The CDR3 DNA reads TGTGCCAGTACTCGGAGCGGGGACACCGGGGAGCTGCTTTTT. Its translation is CASTRSGDTGELLF.

This rearrangement joins TRBV10-3 to TRBJ1-2, with a tentative D call TRBD1 (5 bases). Trimming removed 6 bases from V and 6 bases from J, with 23 bases in between. The CDR3 has 16 residues. CDR1 is ENHRY, CDR2 SYGVKD, per germline. CDR3 residues: CAISYKDTSGDDGYTF. The CDR3 region has the DNA TGTGCCATCAGCTACAAGGACACTTCCGGGGACGATGGCTACACCTTC.

This sequence joins TRBV25-1 and TRBJ2-3, with D maybe TRBD1 (5 bases). The germline V gene encodes CDR1 MGHDK and CDR2 SYGVNS. CDR3 length equals 14 residues. Trimming left V 3 bases short and J 0 bases short, with 7 bases between. The CDR3 nucleotides are TGTGCCAGCAGTGACAGGGTTAGCACAGATACGCAGTATTTT. Translating it yields CASSDRVSTDTQYF. Supplemented by reference TRBV25-1 and TRBJ2-3, the full variable domain reads EADIYQTPRYLVIGTGKKITLECSQTMGHDKMYWYQQDPGMELHLIHYSYGVNSTEKGDLSSESTVSRIRTEHFPLTLESARPSHTSQYLCASSDRVSTDTQYFGPGTRLTVL.

The chain employs TRBV18 and TRBJ1-2, with a weak D call TRBD1 (5 bases). Trimming pared 1 base from V and 4 bases from J, leaving 10 bases between. Germline CDR1 reads KGHSH; CDR2 reads LQKENI. The CDR3 has 14 amino acids. The CDR3 spells CASSPQRGSYGYTF. The CDR3 DNA is TGTGCCAGCTCACCACAACGGGGCAGCTATGGCTACACCTTC.

As regards this clonotype: Compared with germline, one end of the junction differs, possibly owing to a read error. This CDR3 reads CSVAGYSSYEQYF. The CDR3 DNA follows: TGCAGTGTTGCGGGGTATAGCTCCTACGAGCAGTACTTC. The chain couples TRBV29-1 to TRBJ2-7, with D maybe TRBD2 (6 bases). Germline V gene sequence: CDR1 SQVTM, CDR2 ANQGSEA. The CDR3 length is 13 residues.

This clonotype was counted ten times or more. The chain links TRBV5-1 to TRBJ1-6; D is undetermined. V lost 4 bases and J 9 bases, leaving 11 bases between the germline ends. The germline V gene has CDR1 SGHRS and CDR2 YFSETQ. The CDR3 contains 13 residues. CDR3 bases: TGCGCCAGCAGCCAACGTGAAAGTTCACCCCTCCACTTT. Protein sequence: CASSQRESSPLHF.

This clonotype was seen once. A much larger clone differs by one base, so this may be a read error. This chain uses TRBV5-1 with TRBJ2-7; tentatively, D is TRBD2 (6 bases). CDR1 SGHRS and CDR2 YFSETQ come from the germline V gene. The CDR3 length is 11 residues. DNA for the CDR3: TGCGCCAGCGGCTTGTCCGGGACTCTGAGCTTC. Its translation: CASGLSGTLSF.

This clonotype was recorded at least ten times. The V and J genes are TRBV19 and TRBJ1-6, with 9 bases matching TRBD1. This CDR3 spans 14 amino acids. V lost 4 bases and J lost 13; bases outside the gene matches: 8. CDR1 LNHDA and CDR2 SQIVND come from the germline V gene (reference sequence). The CDR3 here is CASSSRDRDAPLHF. For the CDR3, the DNA is TGTGCCAGTAGTAGCCGGGACAGGGATGCGCCCCTCCACTTT.

This clonotype was recorded many times. The rearrangement uses TRBV7-2 and TRBJ2-7; the D call may be TRBD1 or TRBD2 (5 bases each). CDR3 length: 16 residues. Germline V gives CDR1 SGHTA, CDR2 FQGNSA. Trimming stripped 1 base from V and 0 bases from J, with 13 bases between. The CDR3 DNA reads TGTGCCAGCAGCTTAGGAGGGACGGGAAGCTCCTACGAGCAGTACTTC. Translating gives CASSLGGTGSSYEQYF.

Concerning this clonotype itself: A much larger clone is a single base away; this may be a read error. The V gene is TRBV2, the J gene TRBJ2-2; 10 bases are a match to TRBD1. The CDR3 totals 15 residues. Germline V CDR1 and CDR2: SNHLY, FYNNEI. CDR3 sequence: CASRWTGGSTGELLF. The CDR3 coding sequence is TGTGCCAGCAGGTGGACAGGGGGGAGCACCGGGGAGCTGCTTTTT.